This TCR beta chain was found in a study of T cells in localized non-small cell lung cancer. TCRdb keeps only in-frame clones here, not all; method: immunoSEQ multiplex PCR. The sample contains around 40,000 clones, 75% to 90% of which appear only once. Trimming removed 2 bases at V and 5 bases at J, with 16 bases between. Per the germline V gene, CDR1 is SGHAT and CDR2 is FQDESV (reference sequence). This CDR3 is built from 15 residues. This clone came up once. The V and J genes are TRBV11-1 and TRBJ2-7, with D possibly matching TRBD2 (6 bases). The sequence was obtained from a man aged 40-75 years with stage I lung adenocarcinoma. Material: peripheral blood, obtained before any cancer treatment. The CDR3 DNA is TGTGCCAGCAGCTTATCCCCGGCCGGGGGAGACGAGCAGTACTTC. Translated, it gives CASSLSPAGGDEQYF.